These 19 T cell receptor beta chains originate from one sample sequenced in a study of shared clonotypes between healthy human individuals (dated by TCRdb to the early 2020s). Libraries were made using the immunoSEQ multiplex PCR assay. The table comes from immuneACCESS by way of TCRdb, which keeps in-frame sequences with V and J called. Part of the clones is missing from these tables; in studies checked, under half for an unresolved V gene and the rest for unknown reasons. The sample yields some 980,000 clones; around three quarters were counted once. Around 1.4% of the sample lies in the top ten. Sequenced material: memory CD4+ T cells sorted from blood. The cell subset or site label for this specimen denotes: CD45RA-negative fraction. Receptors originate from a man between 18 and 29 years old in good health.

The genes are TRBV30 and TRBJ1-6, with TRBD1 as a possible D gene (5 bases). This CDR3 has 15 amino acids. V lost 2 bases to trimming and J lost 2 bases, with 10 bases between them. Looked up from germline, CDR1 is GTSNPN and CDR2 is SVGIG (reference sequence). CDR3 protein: CAWSRTITYNSPLHF. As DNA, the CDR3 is TGTGCCTGGAGTCGGACAATCACCTATAATTCACCCCTCCACTTT. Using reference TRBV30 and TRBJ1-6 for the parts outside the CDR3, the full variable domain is SQTIHQWPATLVQPVGSPLSLECTVEGTSNPNLYWYRQAAGRGLQLLFYSVGIGQISSEVPQNLSASRPQDRQFILSSKKLLLSDSGFYLCAWSRTITYNSPLHFGNGTRLTVT.

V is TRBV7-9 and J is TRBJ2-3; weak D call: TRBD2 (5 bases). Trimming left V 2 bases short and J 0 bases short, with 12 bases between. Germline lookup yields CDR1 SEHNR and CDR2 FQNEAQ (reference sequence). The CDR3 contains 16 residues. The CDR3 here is CASSLLLRTSTDTQYF. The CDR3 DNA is TGTGCCAGCAGCTTATTGTTGCGGACTAGCACAGATACGCAGTATTTT.

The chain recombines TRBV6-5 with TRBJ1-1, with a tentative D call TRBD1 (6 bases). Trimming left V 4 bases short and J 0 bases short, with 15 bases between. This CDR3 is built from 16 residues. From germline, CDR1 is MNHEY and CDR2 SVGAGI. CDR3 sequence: CASSSGQKKMNTEAFF. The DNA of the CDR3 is TGTGCCAGCAGTTCCGGACAGAAAAAAATGAACACTGAAGCTTTCTTT.

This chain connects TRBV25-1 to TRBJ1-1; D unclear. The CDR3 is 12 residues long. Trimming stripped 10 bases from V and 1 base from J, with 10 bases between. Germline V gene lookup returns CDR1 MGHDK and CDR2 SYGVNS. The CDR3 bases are TGTGCCACCCGGGTCCGGAACACTGAAGCTTTCTTT. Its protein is CATRVRNTEAFF.

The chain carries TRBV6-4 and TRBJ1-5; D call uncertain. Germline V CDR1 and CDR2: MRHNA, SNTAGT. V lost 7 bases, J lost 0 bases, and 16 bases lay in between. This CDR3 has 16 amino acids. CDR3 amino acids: CASNALWGYSNQPQHF. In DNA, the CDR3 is TGTGCCAGCAACGCATTATGGGGTTATAGCAATCAGCCCCAGCATTTT.

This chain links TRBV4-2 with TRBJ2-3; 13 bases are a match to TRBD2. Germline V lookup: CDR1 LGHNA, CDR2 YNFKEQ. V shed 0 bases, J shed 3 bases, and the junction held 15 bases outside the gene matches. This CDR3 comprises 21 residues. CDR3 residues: CASSQDPLTSGRVGRTDTQYF. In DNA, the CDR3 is TGTGCCAGCAGCCAAGACCCCCTCACTAGCGGGAGGGTCGGTCGGACAGATACGCAGTATTTT.

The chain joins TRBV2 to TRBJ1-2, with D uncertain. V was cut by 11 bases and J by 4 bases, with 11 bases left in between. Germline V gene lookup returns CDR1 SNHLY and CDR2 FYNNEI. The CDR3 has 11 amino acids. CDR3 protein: CASRGGYGYTF. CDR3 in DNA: TGTGCCTCTCGGGGAGGCTATGGCTACACCTTC.

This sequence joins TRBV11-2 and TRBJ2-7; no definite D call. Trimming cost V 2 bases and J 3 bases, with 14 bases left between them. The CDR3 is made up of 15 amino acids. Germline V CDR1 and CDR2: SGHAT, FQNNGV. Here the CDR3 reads CASSLNPGPLYEQYF. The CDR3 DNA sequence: TGTGCCAGCAGCTTAAATCCCGGGCCTCTCTACGAGCAGTACTTC.

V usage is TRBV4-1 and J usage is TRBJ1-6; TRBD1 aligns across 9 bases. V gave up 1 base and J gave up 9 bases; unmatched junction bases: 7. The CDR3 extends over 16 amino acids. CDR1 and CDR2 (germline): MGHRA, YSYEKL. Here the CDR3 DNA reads TGCGCCAGCAGCCAAGGGGACAGGGTATTAGGTTCACCCCTCCACTTT. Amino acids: CASSQGDRVLGSPLHF.

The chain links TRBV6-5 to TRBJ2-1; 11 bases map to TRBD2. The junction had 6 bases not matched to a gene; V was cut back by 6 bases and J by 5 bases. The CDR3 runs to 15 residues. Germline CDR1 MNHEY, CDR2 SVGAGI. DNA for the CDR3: TGTGCCAGCAGCTATGGGACTAGCGGCCACAATGAGCAGTTCTTC. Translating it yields CASSYGTSGHNEQFF.

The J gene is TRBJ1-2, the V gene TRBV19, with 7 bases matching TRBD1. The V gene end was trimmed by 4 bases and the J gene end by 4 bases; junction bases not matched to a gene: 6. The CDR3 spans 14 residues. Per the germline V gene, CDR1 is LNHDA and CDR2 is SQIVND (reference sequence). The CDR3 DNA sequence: TGTGCCAGTAGTACTTGGCAGGGGGTCTATGGCTACACCTTC. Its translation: CASSTWQGVYGYTF.

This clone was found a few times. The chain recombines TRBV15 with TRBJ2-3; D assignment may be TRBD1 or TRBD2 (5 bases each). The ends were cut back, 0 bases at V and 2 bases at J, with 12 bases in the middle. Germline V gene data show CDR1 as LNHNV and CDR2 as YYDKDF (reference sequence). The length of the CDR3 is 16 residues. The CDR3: CATSRDGGINTDTQYF. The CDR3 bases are TGTGCCACCAGCAGAGATGGGGGAATAAACACAGATACGCAGTATTTT.

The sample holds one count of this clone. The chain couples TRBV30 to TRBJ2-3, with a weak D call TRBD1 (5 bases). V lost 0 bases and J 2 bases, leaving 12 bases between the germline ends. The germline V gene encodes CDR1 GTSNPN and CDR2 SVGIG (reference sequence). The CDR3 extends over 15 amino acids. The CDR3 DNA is TGTGCCTGGAGTGTGACGACAGTGACCACAGATACGCAGTATTTT. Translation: CAWSVTTVTTDTQYF.

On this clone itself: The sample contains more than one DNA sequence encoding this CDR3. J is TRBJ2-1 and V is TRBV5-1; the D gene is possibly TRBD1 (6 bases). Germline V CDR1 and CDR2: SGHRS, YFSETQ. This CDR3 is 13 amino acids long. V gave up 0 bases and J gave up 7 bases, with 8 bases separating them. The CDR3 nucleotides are TGCGCCAGCAGCTTGGGACAGGTAAATGAGCAGTTCTTC. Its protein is CASSLGQVNEQFF.

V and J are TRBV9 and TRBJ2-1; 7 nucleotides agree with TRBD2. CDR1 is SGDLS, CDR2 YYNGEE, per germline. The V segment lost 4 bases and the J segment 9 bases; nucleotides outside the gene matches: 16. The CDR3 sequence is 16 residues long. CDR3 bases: TGTGCCAGCAGCCCCTTAGCGGGCACGACCCAGGTTGAGCAGTTCTTC. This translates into CASSPLAGTTQVEQFF.

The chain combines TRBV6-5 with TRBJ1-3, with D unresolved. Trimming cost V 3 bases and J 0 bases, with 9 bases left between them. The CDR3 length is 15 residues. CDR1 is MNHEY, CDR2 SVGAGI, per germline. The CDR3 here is CASSYGQNSGNTIYF. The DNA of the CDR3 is TGTGCCAGCAGTTATGGGCAGAACTCTGGAAACACCATATATTTT.

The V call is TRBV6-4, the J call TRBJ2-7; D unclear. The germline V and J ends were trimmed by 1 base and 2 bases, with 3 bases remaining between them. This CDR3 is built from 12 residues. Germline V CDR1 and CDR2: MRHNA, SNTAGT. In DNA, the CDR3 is TGTGCCAGCAGTGACTGGGCCTACGAGCAGTACTTC. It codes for CASSDWAYEQYF.

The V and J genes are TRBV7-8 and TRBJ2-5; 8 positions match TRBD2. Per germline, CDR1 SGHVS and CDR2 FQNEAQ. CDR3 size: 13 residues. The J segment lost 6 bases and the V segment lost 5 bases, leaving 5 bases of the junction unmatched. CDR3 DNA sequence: TGTGCCAGCAGCCCCGCGGGGGGCCAGACCCAGTACTTC. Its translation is CASSPAGGQTQYF.

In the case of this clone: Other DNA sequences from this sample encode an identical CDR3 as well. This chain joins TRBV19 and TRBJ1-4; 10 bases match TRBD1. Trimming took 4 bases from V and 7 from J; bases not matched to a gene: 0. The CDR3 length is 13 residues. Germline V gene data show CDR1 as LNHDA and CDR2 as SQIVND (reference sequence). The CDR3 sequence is CASSRDRGEKLFF. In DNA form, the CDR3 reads TGTGCCAGTAGTAGGGACAGGGGTGAAAAACTGTTTTTT.